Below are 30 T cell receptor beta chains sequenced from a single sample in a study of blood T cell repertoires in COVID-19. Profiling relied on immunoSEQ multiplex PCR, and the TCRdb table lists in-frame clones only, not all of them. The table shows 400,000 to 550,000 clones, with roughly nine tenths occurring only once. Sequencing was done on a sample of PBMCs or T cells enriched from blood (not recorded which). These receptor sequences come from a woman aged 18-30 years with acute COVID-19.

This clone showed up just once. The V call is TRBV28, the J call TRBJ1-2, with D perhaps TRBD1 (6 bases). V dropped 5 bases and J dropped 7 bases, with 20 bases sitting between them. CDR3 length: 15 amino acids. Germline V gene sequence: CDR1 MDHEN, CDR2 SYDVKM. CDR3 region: CASSIERGAGVGYTF. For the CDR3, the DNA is TGTGCCAGCAGTATTGAAAGAGGGGCAGGGGTTGGCTACACCTTC.

CDR3 DNA sequence: TGTGCCAGCTCACCAAACACGGGAGACTCCTACAATGAGCAGTTCTTC. The encoded protein is CASSPNTGDSYNEQFF. The chain links TRBV18 to TRBJ2-1; perhaps TRBD2 as D (6 bases). Germline CDR1 reads KGHSH; CDR2 reads LQKENI. V lost 2 bases to trimming and J lost 0 bases, with 11 bases between them. The CDR3 is 16 amino acids.

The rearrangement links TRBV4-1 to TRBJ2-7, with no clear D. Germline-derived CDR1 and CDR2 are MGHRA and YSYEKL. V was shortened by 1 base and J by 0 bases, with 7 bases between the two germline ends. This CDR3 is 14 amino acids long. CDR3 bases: TGCGCCAGCAGCCAAGTACAGAGCTCCTACGAGCAGTACTTC. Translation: CASSQVQSSYEQYF.

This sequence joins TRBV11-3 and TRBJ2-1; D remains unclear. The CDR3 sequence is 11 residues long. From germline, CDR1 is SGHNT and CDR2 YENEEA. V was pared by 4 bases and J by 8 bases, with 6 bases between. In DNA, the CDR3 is TGTGCCAGCAGCTCCGGGTATGAGCAGTTCTTC. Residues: CASSSGYEQFF.

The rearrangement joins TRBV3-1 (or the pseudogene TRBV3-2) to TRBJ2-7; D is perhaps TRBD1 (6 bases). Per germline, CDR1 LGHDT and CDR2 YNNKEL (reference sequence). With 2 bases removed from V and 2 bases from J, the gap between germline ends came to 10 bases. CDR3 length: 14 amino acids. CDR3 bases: TGTGCCAGCAGCCAATCCGGGACAACCTACGAGCAGTACTTC. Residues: CASSQSGTTYEQYF.

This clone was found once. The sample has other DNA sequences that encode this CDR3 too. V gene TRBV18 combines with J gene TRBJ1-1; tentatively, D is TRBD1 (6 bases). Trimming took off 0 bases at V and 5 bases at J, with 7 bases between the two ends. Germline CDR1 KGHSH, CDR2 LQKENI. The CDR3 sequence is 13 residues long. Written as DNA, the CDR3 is TGTGCCAGCTCACCACCAGGGGGAACTGAAGCTTTCTTT. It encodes CASSPPGGTEAFF.

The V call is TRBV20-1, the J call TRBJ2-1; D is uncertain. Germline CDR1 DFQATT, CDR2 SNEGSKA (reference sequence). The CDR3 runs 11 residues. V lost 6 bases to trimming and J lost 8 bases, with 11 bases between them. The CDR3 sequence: CSADMGYEQFF. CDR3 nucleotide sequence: TGCAGTGCCGACATGGGCTATGAGCAGTTCTTC.

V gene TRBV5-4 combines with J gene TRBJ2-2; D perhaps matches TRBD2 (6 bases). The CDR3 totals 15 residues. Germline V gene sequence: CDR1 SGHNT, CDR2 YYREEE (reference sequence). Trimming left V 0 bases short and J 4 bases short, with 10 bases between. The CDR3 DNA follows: TGTGCCAGCAGCTTGGTTGGGGGGAGCACCGGGGAGCTGTTTTTT. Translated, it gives CASSLVGGSTGELFF. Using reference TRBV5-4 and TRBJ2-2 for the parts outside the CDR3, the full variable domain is ETGVTQSPTHLIKTRGQQVTLRCSSQSGHNTVSWYQQALGQGPQFIFQYYREEENGRGNFPPRFSGLQFPNYSSELNVNALELDDSALYLCASSLVGGSTGELFFGEGSRLTVL.

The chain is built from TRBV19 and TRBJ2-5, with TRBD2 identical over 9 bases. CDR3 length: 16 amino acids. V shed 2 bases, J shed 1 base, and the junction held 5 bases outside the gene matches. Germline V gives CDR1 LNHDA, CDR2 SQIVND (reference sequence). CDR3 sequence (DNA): TGTGCCAGTAGTATAAGGGAGCGGGGGGTCCAAGAGACCCAGTACTTC. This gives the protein CASSIRERGVQETQYF. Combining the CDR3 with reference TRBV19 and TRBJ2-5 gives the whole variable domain DGGITQSPKYLFRKEGQNVTLSCEQNLNHDAMYWYRQDPGQGLRLIYYSQIVNDFQKGDIAEGYSVSREKKESFPLTVTSAQKNPTAFYLCASSIRERGVQETQYFGPGTRLLVL.

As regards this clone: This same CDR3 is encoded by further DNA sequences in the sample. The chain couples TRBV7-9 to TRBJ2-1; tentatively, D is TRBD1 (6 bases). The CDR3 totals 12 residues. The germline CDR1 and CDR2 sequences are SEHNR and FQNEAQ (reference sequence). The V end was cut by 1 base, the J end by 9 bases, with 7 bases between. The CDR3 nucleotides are TGTGCCAGCAGCTTAGGAGGGGGTGAGCAGTTCTTC. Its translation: CASSLGGGEQFF.

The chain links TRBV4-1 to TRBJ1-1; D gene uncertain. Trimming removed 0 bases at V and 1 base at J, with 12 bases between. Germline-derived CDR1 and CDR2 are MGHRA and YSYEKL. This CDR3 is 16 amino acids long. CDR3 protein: CASSQDQSHTNTEAFF. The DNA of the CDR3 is TGCGCCAGCAGCCAAGATCAGTCACACACGAACACTGAAGCTTTCTTT.

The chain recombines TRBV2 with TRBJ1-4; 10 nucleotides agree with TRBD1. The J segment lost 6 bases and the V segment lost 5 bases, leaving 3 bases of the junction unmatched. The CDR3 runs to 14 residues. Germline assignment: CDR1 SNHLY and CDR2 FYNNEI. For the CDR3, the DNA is TGTGCCAGCAGTCCCGGACAGGGGGATGAAAAACTGTTTTTT. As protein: CASSPGQGDEKLFF.

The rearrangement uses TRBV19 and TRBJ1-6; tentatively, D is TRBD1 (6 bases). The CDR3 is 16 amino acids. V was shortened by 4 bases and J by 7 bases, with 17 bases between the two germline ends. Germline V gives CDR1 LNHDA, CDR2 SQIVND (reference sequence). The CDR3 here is CASSSLQGGGNSPLHF. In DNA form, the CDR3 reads TGTGCCAGTAGTAGTTTACAGGGTGGTGGAAATTCACCCCTCCACTTT.

CDR3 protein: CASRTGEAFF. The CDR3 DNA reads TGCGCCAGCCGGACAGGTGAAGCTTTCTTT. The V and J genes are TRBV5-1 and TRBJ1-1, with 7 bases aligning to TRBD1. Germline V gives CDR1 SGHRS, CDR2 YFSETQ. The CDR3 spans 10 residues. V lost 7 bases and J lost 7; bases outside the gene matches: 1.

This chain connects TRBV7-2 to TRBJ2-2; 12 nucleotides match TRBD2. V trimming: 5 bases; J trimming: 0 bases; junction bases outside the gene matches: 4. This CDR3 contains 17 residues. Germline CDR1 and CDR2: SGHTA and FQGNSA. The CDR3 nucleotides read TGTGCCAGCAGCCAGACTAGCGGGAGAACGAACACCGGGGAGCTGTTTTTT. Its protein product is CASSQTSGRTNTGELFF.

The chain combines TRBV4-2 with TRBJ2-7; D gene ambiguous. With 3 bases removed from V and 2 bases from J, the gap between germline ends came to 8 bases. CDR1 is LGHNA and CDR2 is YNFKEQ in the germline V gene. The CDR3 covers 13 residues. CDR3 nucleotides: TGTGCCAGCAGCCATTCTTCCCCCTACGAGCAGTACTTC. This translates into CASSHSSPYEQYF.

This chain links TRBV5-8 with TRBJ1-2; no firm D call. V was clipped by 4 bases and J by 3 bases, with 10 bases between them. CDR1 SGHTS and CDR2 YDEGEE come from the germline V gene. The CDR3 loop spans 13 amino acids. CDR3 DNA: TGTGCCAGCAGCACCACCGCAGACTATGGCTACACCTTC. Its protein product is CASSTTADYGYTF. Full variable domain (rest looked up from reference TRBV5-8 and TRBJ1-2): EAGVTQSPTHLIKTRGQQATLRCSPISGHTSVYWYQQALGLGLQFLLWYDEGEERNRGNFPPRFSGRQFPNYSSELNVNALELEDSALYLCASSTTADYGYTFGSGTRLTVV.

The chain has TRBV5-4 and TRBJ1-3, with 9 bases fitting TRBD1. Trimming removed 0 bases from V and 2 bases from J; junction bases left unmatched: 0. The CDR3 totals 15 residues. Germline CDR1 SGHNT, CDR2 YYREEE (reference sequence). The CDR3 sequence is CASSLGTGAGNTIYF. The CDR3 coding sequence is TGTGCCAGCAGCTTGGGGACAGGGGCTGGAAACACCATATATTTT.

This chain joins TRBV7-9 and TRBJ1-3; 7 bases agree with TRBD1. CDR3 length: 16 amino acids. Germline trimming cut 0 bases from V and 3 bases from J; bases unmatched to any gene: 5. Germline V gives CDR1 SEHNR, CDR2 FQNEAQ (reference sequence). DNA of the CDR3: TGTGCCAGCAGCTTAGCGGGACAGCTATTTGGAAACACCATATATTTT. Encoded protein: CASSLAGQLFGNTIYF. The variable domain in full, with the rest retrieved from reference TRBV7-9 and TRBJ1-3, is DTGVSQNPRHKITKRGQNVTFRCDPISEHNRLYWYRQTLGQGPEFLTYFQNEAQLEKSRLLSDRFSAERPKGSFSTLEIQRTEQGDSAMYLCASSLAGQLFGNTIYFGEGSWLTVV.

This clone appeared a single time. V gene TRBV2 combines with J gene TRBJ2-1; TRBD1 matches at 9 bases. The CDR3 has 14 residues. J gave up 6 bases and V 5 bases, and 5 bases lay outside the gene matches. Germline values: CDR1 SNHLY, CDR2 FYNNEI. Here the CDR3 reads CASSKGDRANEQFF. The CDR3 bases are TGTGCCAGCAGTAAGGGGGACAGGGCCAATGAGCAGTTCTTC.

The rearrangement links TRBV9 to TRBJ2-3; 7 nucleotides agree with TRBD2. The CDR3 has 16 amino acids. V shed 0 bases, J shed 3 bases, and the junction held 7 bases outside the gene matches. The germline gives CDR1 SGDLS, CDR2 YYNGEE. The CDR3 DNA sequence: TGTGCCAGCAGCGTAGGGGCGGGAGTTAGTACAGATACGCAGTATTTT. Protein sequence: CASSVGAGVSTDTQYF. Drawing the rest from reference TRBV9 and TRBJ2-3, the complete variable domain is DSGVTQTPKHLITATGQRVTLRCSPRSGDLSVYWYQQSLDQGLQFLIQYYNGEERAKGNILERFSAQQFPDLHSELNLSSLELGDSALYFCASSVGAGVSTDTQYFGPGTRLTVL.

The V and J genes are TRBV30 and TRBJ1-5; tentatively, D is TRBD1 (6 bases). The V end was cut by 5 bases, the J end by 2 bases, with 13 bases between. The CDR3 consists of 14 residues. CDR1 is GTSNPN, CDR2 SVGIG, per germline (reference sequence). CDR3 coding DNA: TGTGCCTGGTCTAGCGGGGGCGGCAATCAGCCCCAGCATTTT. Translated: CAWSSGGGNQPQHF.

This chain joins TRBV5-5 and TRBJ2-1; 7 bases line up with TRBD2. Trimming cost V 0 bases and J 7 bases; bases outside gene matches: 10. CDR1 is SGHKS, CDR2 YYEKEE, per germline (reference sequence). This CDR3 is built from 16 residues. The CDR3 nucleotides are TGTGCCAGCAGCTTGGCTTGGCCCAGGGAGGGGAATGAGCAGTTCTTC. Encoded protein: CASSLAWPREGNEQFF.

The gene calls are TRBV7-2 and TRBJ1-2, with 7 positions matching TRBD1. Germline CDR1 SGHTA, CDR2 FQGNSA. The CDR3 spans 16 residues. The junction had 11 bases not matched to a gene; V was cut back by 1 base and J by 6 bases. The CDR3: CASSLGDRATYNGYTF. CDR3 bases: TGTGCCAGCAGCTTAGGTGACAGGGCCACCTATAATGGCTACACCTTC. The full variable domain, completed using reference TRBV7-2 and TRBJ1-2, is GAGVSQSPSNKVTEKGKDVELRCDPISGHTALYWYRQSLGQGLEFLIYFQGNSAPDKSGLPSDRFSAERTGGSVSTLTIQRTQQEDSAVYLCASSLGDRATYNGYTFGSGTRLTVV.

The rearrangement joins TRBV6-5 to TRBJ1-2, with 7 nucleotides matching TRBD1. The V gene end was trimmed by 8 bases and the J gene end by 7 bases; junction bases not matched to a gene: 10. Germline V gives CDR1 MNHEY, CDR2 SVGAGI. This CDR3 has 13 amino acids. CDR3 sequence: CASREGAHLGYTF. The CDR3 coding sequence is TGTGCCAGCCGGGAGGGGGCACACCTTGGCTACACCTTC.

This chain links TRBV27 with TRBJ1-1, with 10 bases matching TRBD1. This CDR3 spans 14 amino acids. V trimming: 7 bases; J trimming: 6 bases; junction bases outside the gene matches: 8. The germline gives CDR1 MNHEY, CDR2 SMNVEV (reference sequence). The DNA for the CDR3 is TGTGCCAGCATTGCGACAGGGGGCAGCGCTGAAGCTTTCTTT. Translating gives CASIATGGSAEAFF.

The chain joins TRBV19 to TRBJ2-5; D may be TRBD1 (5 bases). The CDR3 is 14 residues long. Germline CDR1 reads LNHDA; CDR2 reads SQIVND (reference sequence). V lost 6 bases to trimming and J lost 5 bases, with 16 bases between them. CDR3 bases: TGTGCCAGTAGCCTCGCAGGGTTCACGGAGACCCAGTACTTC. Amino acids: CASSLAGFTETQYF.

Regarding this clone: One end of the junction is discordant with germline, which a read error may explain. DNA for the CDR3: TGTGCCAGCAGCCTAGCGGGAGGGCAAGGCAATGAGCAGTTCTTC. It translates to CASSLAGGQGNEQFF. The rearrangement joins TRBV7-6 to TRBJ2-1, with 12 bases aligning to TRBD2. The CDR3 is 15 amino acids. Germline lookup yields CDR1 SGHVS and CDR2 FNYEAQ.

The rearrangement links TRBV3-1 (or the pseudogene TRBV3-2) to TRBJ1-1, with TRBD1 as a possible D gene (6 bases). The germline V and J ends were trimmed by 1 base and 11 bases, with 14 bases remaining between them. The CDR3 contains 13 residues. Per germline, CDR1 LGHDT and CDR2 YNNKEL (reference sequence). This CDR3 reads CASSQGHERGAFF. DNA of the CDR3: TGTGCCAGCAGCCAAGGACACGAGAGGGGGGCTTTCTTT.

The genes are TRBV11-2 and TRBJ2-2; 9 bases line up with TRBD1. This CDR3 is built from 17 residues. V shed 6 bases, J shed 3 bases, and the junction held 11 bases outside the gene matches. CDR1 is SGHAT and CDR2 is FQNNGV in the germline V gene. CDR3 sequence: CASSSIPGQGYTGELFF. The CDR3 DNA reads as TGTGCCAGCAGTTCGATACCGGGACAGGGCTACACCGGGGAGCTGTTTTTT.